One T cell receptor beta chain is described in this entry. Antigen unknown. The method was immunoSEQ multiplex PCR; TCRdb's version includes in-frame clones alone and lacks a portion of them. The sample has more than 70,000 clones, roughly 96% seen once; the top ten hold roughly 0.03%. The data stem from a study of human thymus T cells. Study-level results: Thymic repertoires of unrelated individuals were reported in related research to overlap highly. An apparent bias in V and J gene usage was seen in thymic and blood repertoires.

The CDR3 totals 11 residues. Trimming cost V 4 bases and J 1 base, with 5 bases left between them. Germline V CDR1 and CDR2: SQVTM, ANQGSEA. Thymus tissue for the work was resected from patients undergoing corrective heart surgery. Immunologically healthy infants in Finland undergoing congenital heart defect surgery were the donors. The sequence came from a boy under three years old with a congenital heart defect but otherwise immunologically healthy. This chain links TRBV29-1 with TRBJ2-7; D is perhaps TRBD1 (5 bases). The specimen was thymus tissue. CDR3 protein: CSVAGSYEQYF. In nucleotides, the CDR3 is TGCAGCGTTGCAGGGTCCTACGAGCAGTACTTC.